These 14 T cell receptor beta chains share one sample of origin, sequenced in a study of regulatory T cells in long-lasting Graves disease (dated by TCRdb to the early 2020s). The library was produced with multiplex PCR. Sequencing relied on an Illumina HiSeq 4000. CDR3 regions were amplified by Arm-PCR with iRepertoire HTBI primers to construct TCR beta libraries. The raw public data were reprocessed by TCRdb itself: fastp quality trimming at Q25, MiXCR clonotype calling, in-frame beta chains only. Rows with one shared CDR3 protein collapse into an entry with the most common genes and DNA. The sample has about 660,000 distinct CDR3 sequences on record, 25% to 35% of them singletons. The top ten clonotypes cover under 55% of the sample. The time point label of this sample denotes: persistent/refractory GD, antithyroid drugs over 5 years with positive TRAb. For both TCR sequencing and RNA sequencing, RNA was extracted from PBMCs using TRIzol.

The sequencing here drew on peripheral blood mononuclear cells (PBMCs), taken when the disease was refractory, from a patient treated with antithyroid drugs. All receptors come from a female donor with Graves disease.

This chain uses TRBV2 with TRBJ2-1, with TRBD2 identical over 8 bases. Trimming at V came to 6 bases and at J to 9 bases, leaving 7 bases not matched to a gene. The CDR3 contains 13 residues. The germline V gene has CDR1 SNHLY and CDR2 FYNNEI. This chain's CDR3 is CASRGRLATEQFF. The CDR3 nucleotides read TGTGCCAGCAGGGGTCGACTAGCGACTGAGCAGTTCTTC.

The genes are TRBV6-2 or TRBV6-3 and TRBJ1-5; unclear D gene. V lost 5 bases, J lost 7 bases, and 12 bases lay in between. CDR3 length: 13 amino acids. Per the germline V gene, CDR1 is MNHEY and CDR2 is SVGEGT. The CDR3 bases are TGTGCCAGCAGTCAACAGCGCTTACAGCCCCAGCATTTT. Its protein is CASSQQRLQPQHF.

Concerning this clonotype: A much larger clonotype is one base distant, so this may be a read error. The CDR3 loop is CASSQGGTRQETQYF. The DNA of the CDR3 is TGTGCCAGCAGCCAAGGTGGAACCCGACAAGAGACCCAGTACTTC. This chain joins TRBV3-1 and TRBJ2-5; D gene ambiguous. V was cut by 1 base and J by 2 bases, with 11 bases left in between. From germline, CDR1 is LGHDT and CDR2 YNNKEL (reference sequence). The CDR3 sequence is 15 residues long.

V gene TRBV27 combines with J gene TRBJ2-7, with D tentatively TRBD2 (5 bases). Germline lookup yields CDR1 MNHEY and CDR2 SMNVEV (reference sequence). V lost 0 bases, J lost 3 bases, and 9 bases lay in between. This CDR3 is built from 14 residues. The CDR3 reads CASSLSVGIYEQYF. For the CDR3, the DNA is TGTGCCAGCAGTTTATCCGTCGGGATCTACGAGCAGTACTTC.

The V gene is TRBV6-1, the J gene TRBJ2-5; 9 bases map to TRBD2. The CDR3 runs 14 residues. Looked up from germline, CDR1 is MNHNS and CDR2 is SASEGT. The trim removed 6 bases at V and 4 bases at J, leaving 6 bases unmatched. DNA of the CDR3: TGTGCCAGCAGGGATAGCGGGAGAGGAGAGACCCAGTACTTC. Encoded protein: CASRDSGRGETQYF.

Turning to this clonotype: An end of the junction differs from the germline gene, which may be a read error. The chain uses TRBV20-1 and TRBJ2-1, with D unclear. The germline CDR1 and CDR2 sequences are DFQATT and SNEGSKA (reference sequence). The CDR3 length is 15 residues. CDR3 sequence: CSAREPPPSYNEQFF. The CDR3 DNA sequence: TGCAGTGCTCGAGAGCCTCCTCCCTCCTACAATGAGCAGTTCTTC.

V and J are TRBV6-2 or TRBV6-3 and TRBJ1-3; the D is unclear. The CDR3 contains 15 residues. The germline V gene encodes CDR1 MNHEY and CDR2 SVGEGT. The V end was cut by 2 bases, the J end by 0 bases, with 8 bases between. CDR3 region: CASSYVPTSGNTIYF. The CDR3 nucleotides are TGTGCCAGCAGTTACGTGCCGACCTCTGGAAACACCATATATTTT.

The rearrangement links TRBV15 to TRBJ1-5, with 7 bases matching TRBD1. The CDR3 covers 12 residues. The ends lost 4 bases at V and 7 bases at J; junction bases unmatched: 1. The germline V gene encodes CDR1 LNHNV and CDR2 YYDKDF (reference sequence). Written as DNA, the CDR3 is TGTGCCACCAGCATAGGGGGCCAGCCCCAGCATTTT. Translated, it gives CATSIGGQPQHF.

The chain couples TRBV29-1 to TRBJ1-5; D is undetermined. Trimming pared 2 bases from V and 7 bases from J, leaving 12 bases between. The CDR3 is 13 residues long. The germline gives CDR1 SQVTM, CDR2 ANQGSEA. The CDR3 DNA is TGCAGCGTTGAAAGCGGTATAGGGCAGCCCCAGCATTTT. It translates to CSVESGIGQPQHF.

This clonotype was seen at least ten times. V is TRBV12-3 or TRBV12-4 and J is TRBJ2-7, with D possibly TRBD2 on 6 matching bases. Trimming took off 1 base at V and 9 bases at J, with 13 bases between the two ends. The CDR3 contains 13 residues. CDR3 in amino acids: CASSLGREKGQYF. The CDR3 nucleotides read TGTGCCAGCAGTTTAGGACGGGAGAAAGGGCAGTACTTC.

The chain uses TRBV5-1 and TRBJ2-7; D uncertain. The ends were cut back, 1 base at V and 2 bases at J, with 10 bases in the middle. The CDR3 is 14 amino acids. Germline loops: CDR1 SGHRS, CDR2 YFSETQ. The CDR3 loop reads CASSLPTATYEQYF. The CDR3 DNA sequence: TGCGCCAGCAGCTTGCCGACGGCCACCTACGAGCAGTACTTC.

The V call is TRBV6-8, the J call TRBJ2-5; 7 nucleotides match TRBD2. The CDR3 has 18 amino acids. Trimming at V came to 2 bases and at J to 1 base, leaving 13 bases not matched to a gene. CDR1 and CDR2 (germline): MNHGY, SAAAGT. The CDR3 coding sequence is TGTGCCAGCAGTTACGGGTGGTCGGGAGGACGTATCCAAGAGACCCAGTACTTC. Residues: CASSYGWSGGRIQETQYF.

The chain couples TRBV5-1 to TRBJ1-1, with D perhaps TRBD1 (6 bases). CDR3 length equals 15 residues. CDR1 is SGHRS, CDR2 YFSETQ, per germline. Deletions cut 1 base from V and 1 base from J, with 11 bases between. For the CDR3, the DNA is TGCGCCAGCAGCTTGATGGGGGCGCGGAACACTGAAGCTTTCTTT. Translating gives CASSLMGARNTEAFF.

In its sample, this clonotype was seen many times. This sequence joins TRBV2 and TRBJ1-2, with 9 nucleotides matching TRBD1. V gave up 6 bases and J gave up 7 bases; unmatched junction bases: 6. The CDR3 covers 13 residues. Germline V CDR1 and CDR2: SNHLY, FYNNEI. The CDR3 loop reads CASRPGQGTGYTF. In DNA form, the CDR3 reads TGTGCCAGCAGACCGGGACAGGGAACTGGCTACACCTTC.